This T cell receptor beta chain appears in the sequencing data of a study of blood T cell repertoires in COVID-19. Overall study: Samples taken during acute and convalescent COVID-19 were collected in the United States, Italy and Spain.

Produced via immunoSEQ multiplex PCR; TCRdb's table is partial and in-frame only. Here the sample spans 300,000 to 450,000 clones, around 89% being singletons. This CDR3 is built from 21 residues. The V gene's germline CDR1 is SGDLS and CDR2 YYNGEE. Trimming took 3 bases from V and 0 from J; bases not matched to a gene: 18. This clonotype originated in a woman between 25 and 40 years old with COVID-19, enrolled during active disease. This chain joins TRBV9 and TRBJ2-1, with 10 bases identical to TRBD2. Sequencing was performed on peripheral blood. In nucleotides, the CDR3 is TGTGCCAGCAGCGGGTCCCTTTCTGGGTGGGCTAGCGGGAGCTCCTACAATGAGCAGTTCTTC. It specifies CASSGSLSGWASGSSYNEQFF. Based on the CDR3 plus reference TRBV9 and TRBJ2-1, the full variable domain is DSGVTQTPKHLITATGQRVTLRCSPRSGDLSVYWYQQSLDQGLQFLIQYYNGEERAKGNILERFSAQQFPDLHSELNLSSLELGDSALYFCASSGSLSGWASGSSYNEQFFGPGTRLTVL.